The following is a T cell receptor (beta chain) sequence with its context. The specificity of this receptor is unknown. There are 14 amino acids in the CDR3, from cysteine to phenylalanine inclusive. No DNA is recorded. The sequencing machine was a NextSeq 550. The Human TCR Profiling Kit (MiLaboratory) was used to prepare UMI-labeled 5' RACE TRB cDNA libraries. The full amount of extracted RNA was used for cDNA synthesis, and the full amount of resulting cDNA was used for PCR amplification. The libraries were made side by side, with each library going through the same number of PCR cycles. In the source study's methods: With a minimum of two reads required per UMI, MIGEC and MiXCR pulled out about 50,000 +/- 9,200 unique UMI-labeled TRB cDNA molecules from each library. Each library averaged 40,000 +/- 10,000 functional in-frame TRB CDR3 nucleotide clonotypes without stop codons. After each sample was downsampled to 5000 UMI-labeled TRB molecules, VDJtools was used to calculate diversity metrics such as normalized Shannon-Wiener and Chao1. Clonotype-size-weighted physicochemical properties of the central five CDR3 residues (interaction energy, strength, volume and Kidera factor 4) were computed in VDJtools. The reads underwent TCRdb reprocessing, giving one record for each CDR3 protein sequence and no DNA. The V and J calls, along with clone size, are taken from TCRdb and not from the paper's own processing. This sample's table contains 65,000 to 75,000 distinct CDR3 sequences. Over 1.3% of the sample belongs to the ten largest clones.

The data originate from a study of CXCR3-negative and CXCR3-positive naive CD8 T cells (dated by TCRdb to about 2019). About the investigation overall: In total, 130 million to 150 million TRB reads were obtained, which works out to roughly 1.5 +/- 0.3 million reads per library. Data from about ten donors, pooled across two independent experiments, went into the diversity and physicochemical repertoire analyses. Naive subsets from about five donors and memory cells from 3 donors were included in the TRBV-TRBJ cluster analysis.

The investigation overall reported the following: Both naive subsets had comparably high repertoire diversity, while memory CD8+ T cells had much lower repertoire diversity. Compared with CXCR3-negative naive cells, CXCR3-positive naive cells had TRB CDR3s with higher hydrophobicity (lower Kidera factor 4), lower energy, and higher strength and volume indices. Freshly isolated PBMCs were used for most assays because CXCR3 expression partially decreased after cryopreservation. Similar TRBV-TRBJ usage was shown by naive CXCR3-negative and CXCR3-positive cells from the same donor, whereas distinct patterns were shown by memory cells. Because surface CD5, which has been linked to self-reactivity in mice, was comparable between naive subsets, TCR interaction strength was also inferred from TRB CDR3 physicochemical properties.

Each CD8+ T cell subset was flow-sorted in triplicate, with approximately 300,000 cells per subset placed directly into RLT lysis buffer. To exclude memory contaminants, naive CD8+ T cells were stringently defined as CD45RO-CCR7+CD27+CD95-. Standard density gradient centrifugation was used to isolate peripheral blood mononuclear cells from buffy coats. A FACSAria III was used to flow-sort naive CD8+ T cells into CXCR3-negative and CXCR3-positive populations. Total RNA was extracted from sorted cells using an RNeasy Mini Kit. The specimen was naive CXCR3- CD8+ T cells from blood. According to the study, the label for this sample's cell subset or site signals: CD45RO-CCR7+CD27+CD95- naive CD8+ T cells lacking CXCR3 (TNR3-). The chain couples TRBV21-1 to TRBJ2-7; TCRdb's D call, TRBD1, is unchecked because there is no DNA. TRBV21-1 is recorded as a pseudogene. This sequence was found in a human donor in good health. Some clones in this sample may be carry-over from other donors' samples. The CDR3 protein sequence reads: CASSSRGGWNEQYF.